A selection of T cell receptor beta chains follows, all from one sample in a study of T cells in Graves' hyperthyroidism and ophthalmopathy. TCRdb independently ran MiXCR on the multiplex PCR reads; one entry per CDR3 protein. The data hold about 380,000 distinct CDR3 sequences, with approximately 13% observed a single time. The sample comprised blood. The receptors come from a man younger than 45 with Graves' hyperthyroidism that later progressed to Graves' ophthalmopathy. The CDR3 runs from the conserved cysteine through the conserved F or W. D genes are given only for firm matches. The size of a clone is reported for some rows only, either as once, few or many, or as a class for expanded clones.

size: -
D: -
J: TRBJ2-1
V: TRBV20-1
DNA: TGCAGTGCTATCTCAGTTTACAATGAGCAGTTCTTC
CDR3: CSAISVYNEQFF

size: -
D: -
J: TRBJ1-2
V: TRBV5-6
DNA: TGTGCCAGCAGCTTGGACGGGGGACGCTACTGTGGCTACACCTTC
CDR3: CASSLDGGRYCGYTF

size: many
D: TRBD2
J: TRBJ2-5
V: TRBV28
DNA: TGTGCCAGCAGTCTGGGACTAGAAGAGACCCAGTACTTC
CDR3: CASSLGLEETQYF

size: many
D: TRBD1
J: TRBJ2-5
V: TRBV28
DNA: TGTGCCAGCTCGGACAGGGCCCTTCCAGAGACCCAGTACTTC
CDR3: CASSDRALPETQYF

size: few
D: TRBD1
J: TRBJ1-3
V: TRBV27
DNA: TGTGCCAGCAGGAGACAGGGCGTCTCTGGAAACACCATATATTTT
CDR3: CASRRQGVSGNTIYF

size: few
D: -
J: TRBJ2-5
V: TRBV30
DNA: TGTGCCTGGATGGGGGGGGGGGGCACCCAAGAGACCCAGTACTTC
CDR3: CAWMGGGGTQETQYF

size: -
D: -
J: TRBJ1-2
V: TRBV20-1
DNA: TGCAGTGCTAGAGAGTTTACCCCCGGGCCACTGAAGGAGGGCTACACCTTC
CDR3: CSAREFTPGPLKEGYTF

size: many
D: -
J: TRBJ2-2
V: TRBV11-2
DNA: TGTGCCAGCAGACGTATCGGTCAGGAGAGCACCGGGGAGCTGTTTTTT
CDR3: CASRRIGQESTGELFF

size: many
D: -
J: TRBJ2-7
V: TRBV20-1
DNA: TGCAGTGCTAGGGGGTTTACTGACGAGCAGTACTTC
CDR3: CSARGFTDEQYF

size: few
D: -
J: TRBJ2-6
V: TRBV28
DNA: TGTGCCAGCAGTCTTAGCGTGGCGGGGGCCAACGTCCTGACTTTC
CDR3: CASSLSVAGANVLTF

size: few
D: -
J: TRBJ2-7
V: TRBV19
DNA: TGTGCCAGTAGTATGTGGCAGGGGAGTATCGACGAGCAGTACTTC
CDR3: CASSMWQGSIDEQYF

size: many
D: -
J: TRBJ2-3
V: TRBV2
DNA: TGTGCCAGCAGTGACACAGGGCCAGATACGCAGTATTTT
CDR3: CASSDTGPDTQYF

size: many
D: -
J: TRBJ2-3
V: TRBV7-8
DNA: TGTGCCAGCAGCTTAATCGGCCCACCGACGAACACAGATACGCAGTATTTT
CDR3: CASSLIGPPTNTDTQYF

size: many
D: -
J: TRBJ2-7
V: TRBV18
DNA: TGTGCCAGCAGCCCAGGGTCCTACGAGCAGTACTTC
CDR3: CASSPGSYEQYF

size: -
D: -
J: TRBJ1-6
V: TRBV12-3/TRBV12-4
DNA: TGTGCCAGCAGTGACCTCCGGGGCAGGCTCTATCCCCTCCACTTT
CDR3: CASSDLRGRLYPLHF

size: many
D: -
J: TRBJ1-1
V: TRBV10-3
DNA: TGTGCCACCGACCCACAGGGGAACACTGAAGCTTTCTTT
CDR3: CATDPQGNTEAFF

size: -
D: TRBD1
J: TRBJ1-1
V: TRBV5-8
DNA: TGTGCCAGCAGCTTGGATTTAGGGGGCTCCACTGAAGCTTTCTTT
CDR3: CASSLDLGGSTEAFF

size: many
D: -
J: TRBJ1-4
V: TRBV28
DNA: TGTGCCAGCAGCAAGAGAACCACCCATAATGAAAAACTGTTTTTT
CDR3: CASSKRTTHNEKLFF

size: many
D: -
J: TRBJ1-5
V: TRBV6-2/TRBV6-3
DNA: TGTGCCAGCAGTTTTCCTCGGGGGTCCCAGCATTTT
CDR3: CASSFPRGSQHF

size: many
D: -
J: TRBJ2-7
V: TRBV6-1
DNA: TGTGCCAGCAGTGAGTGGGATGCCAGGGTCGAGCAGTACTTC
CDR3: CASSEWDARVEQYF

size: many
D: -
J: TRBJ2-5
V: TRBV2
DNA: TGTGCCAGCAGTGCGGAGGTCCTCGGAACCCAGTACTTC
CDR3: CASSAEVLGTQYF

size: few
D: TRBD2
J: TRBJ2-2
V: TRBV11-2
DNA: TGTGCCAGCAGCTTAGATGGCCTAGCGGGGTTGGACGGGGAGCTGTTTTTT
CDR3: CASSLDGLAGLDGELFF

size: many
D: TRBD1
J: TRBJ2-7
V: TRBV27
DNA: TGTGCCAGCAGTTTAATAGTCTCGGGGAAGGGACAGATTGAGCAGTACTTC
CDR3: CASSLIVSGKGQIEQYF

size: -
D: -
J: TRBJ2-2
V: TRBV5-5
DNA: TGTGCCAGCAGCACGGGACGGAACACCGGGGAGCTGTTTTTT
CDR3: CASSTGRNTGELFF

size: many
D: TRBD1
J: TRBJ1-2
V: TRBV28
DNA: TGTGCCAGCAGGCCCGGACAGGGGTCCTATGGCTACACCTTC
CDR3: CASRPGQGSYGYTF

size: -
D: -
J: TRBJ2-5
V: TRBV28
DNA: TGTGCCAGCAGCCCCCGTCCTGCTCAAGAGACCCAGTACTTC
CDR3: CASSPRPAQETQYF

size: many
D: -
J: TRBJ1-4
V: TRBV11-2
DNA: TGTGCCAGCAGCTTGTTACCGTTTAATGAAAAACTGTTTTTT
CDR3: CASSLLPFNEKLFF

size: few
D: TRBD2
J: TRBJ2-1
V: TRBV7-6
DNA: TGTGCCAGCAGCTGGATAGCGGGGGATTCCTACAATGAGCAGTTCTTC
CDR3: CASSWIAGDSYNEQFF

size: many
D: -
J: TRBJ2-3
V: TRBV13
DNA: TGTGCCAGCAGCTTACAGGGGTTAACAGATACGCAGTATTTT
CDR3: CASSLQGLTDTQYF

size: few
D: TRBD2
J: TRBJ2-3
V: TRBV14
DNA: TGTGCCAGCAGCCAGTCAGTAGCGGGGGTAGATACGCAGTATTTT
CDR3: CASSQSVAGVDTQYF

size: few
D: -
J: TRBJ2-7
V: TRBV5-1
DNA: TGCGCCAGCAGCCGCCATAACTCCGGCGGGACCCCGAACGAGCAGTACTTC
CDR3: CASSRHNSGGTPNEQYF

size: -
D: -
J: TRBJ1-1
V: TRBV4-1
DNA: TGCGCCAGCAGCTCGAACTATGCGCAGTTGAACACTGAAGCTTTCTTT
CDR3: CASSSNYAQLNTEAFF

size: once
D: TRBD1
J: TRBJ2-6
V: TRBV5-1
DNA: TGCGCCAGCAGCCGCCCGACAGGGGTAGGGGCCAACGTCCTGACTTTC
CDR3: CASSRPTGVGANVLTF

size: few
D: -
J: TRBJ1-1
V: TRBV25-1
DNA: TGTGCCAGCAGTAGGGCTCGGCAGACGAACACTGAAGCTTTCTTT
CDR3: CASSRARQTNTEAFF

size: -
D: TRBD1
J: TRBJ1-2
V: TRBV20-1
DNA: TGCAGCCCCACCCCCGGGACAGAGTATGGCTACACCTTC
CDR3: CSPTPGTEYGYTF

size: -
D: TRBD1
J: TRBJ2-7
V: TRBV7-9
DNA: TGTGCCAGCAGCAGCGGGACAGGGGGTCCCTACGAGCAGTACTTC
CDR3: CASSSGTGGPYEQYF

size: few
D: -
J: TRBJ2-7
V: TRBV9
DNA: TGTGCCAGCAGCGTCACAGGAGTCTCCTACGAGCAGTACTTC
CDR3: CASSVTGVSYEQYF

size: -
D: -
J: TRBJ1-2
V: TRBV28
DNA: TGTGCCAGCAGTTTAGACAGCCCCTATGGCTACACCTTC
CDR3: CASSLDSPYGYTF

size: many
D: -
J: TRBJ1-1
V: TRBV12-3/TRBV12-4
DNA: TGTGCCAGCAGTAGCCAGCGGGGGGAAGCTTTCTTT
CDR3: CASSSQRGEAFF

size: few
D: TRBD2
J: TRBJ2-1
V: TRBV29-1
DNA: TGCAGCGTTGTATCTCCTGAGCGGGGGGGAGGGGATGAGCAGTTCTTC
CDR3: CSVVSPERGGGDEQFF

size: -
D: -
J: TRBJ1-6
V: TRBV11-2
DNA: TGTGCCAGCAGCCCGGGGTCACCCCTCCACTTT
CDR3: CASSPGSPLHF

size: many
D: -
J: TRBJ1-1
V: TRBV9
DNA: TGTGCCAGCAGCGTAGCCGGCGCCGGCTACACTGAAGCTTTCTTT
CDR3: CASSVAGAGYTEAFF

size: -
D: -
J: TRBJ1-2
V: TRBV28
DNA: TGTGCCAGCAGTTTAGGACAGCTCCCGGCCGGCTACACCTTC
CDR3: CASSLGQLPAGYTF

size: many
D: -
J: TRBJ1-4
V: TRBV18
DNA: TGTGCCAGCTCACCCAACAGGGATAGGAATGAAAAACTGTTTTTT
CDR3: CASSPNRDRNEKLFF

size: few
D: TRBD2
J: TRBJ2-2
V: TRBV3-1
DNA: TGTGCCAGCAGCCAAGCCCCGACTAGCGGGGGGAACACCGGGGAGCTGTTTTTT
CDR3: CASSQAPTSGGNTGELFF

size: few
D: -
J: TRBJ1-6
V: TRBV11-2
DNA: TGTGCCAGCAGCTTGGGGATAGGGGGTTCCTATAATTCACCCCTCCACTTT
CDR3: CASSLGIGGSYNSPLHF

size: -
D: TRBD1
J: TRBJ2-2
V: TRBV19
DNA: TGTGCCAGTCGGGACAGGATCTCCCCGAACACCGGGGAGCTGTTTTTT
CDR3: CASRDRISPNTGELFF

size: -
D: -
J: TRBJ2-6
V: TRBV6-2/TRBV6-3
DNA: TGTGCCAGCAGCATATACGACTCTGGGGCCAACGTCCTGACTTTC
CDR3: CASSIYDSGANVLTF

size: many
D: TRBD2
J: TRBJ2-1
V: TRBV18
DNA: TGTGCCAGCTCACCCCCCGCGGCGGGGGGGTTTGGTGAGCAGTTCTTC
CDR3: CASSPPAAGGFGEQFF

size: few
D: -
J: TRBJ1-3
V: TRBV6-1
DNA: TGTGCCAGCAGCCTTGGACAGGGAAACACCATATATTTT
CDR3: CASSLGQGNTIYF

size: few
D: TRBD1
J: TRBJ2-1
V: TRBV5-1
DNA: TGCGCCAGCAGCCTCCGACAGGGCGCGAATGAGCAGTTCTTC
CDR3: CASSLRQGANEQFF

size: many
D: -
J: TRBJ1-1
V: TRBV29-1
DNA: TGCAGCGTTGTCAACCGAAGGGCAGCCGACACTGAAGCTTTCTTT
CDR3: CSVVNRRAADTEAFF

size: few
D: -
J: TRBJ2-2
V: TRBV7-2
DNA: TGTGCCAGCAGCTTAGCGGGGGGGCTATTGGGGGAGCTGTTTTTT
CDR3: CASSLAGGLLGELFF

size: -
D: TRBD2
J: TRBJ2-7
V: TRBV11-2
DNA: TGTGCCAGCAGCTCCGGGACTAGCGGAAGCTACGAGCAGTACTTC
CDR3: CASSSGTSGSYEQYF

size: -
D: TRBD1
J: TRBJ2-2
V: TRBV11-3
DNA: TGTGCCAGCAGTCCTCGGACAGGTCCGAACACCGGGGAGCTGTTTTTT
CDR3: CASSPRTGPNTGELFF

size: -
D: -
J: TRBJ1-3
V: TRBV4-1
DNA: TGCGCCAGCAGCCGGGATGTCTCTGGAAACACCATATATTTT
CDR3: CASSRDVSGNTIYF

size: few
D: -
J: TRBJ2-5
V: TRBV5-1
DNA: TGCGCCAGCAGCTTGAGGTTGGGGTACCAAGAGACCCAGTACTTC
CDR3: CASSLRLGYQETQYF

size: many
D: TRBD2
J: TRBJ2-1
V: TRBV11-2
DNA: TGTGCCAGCAGCTTAGCAACCCATCTAGCGGGGGTGTTCTTC
CDR3: CASSLATHLAGVFF